A selection of T cell receptor beta chains follows, all from one sample in a study of T-cell reconstitution after alpha-beta-depleted transplantation in children. TCRdb reprocessed the PCR reads via MiXCR and lists one record per CDR3 protein. The data contain about 600,000 distinct CDR3 sequences, about an eighth of them seen just once; the ten biggest clones take up 2.2%. Material: PBMCs, mostly from graft donor cells, obtained 360 days after TCRalphabeta/CD19-depleted stem cell transplant. The receptors here all came from a male patient under 18 who had a stem cell transplant for acute myeloid leukemia, so the T cells may come from the graft donor. Both conserved end residues are part of each CDR3. The D gene is left open where the match is weak. Expanded clones get a size class; other rows say once, few or many, or leave the size out.

v_call: TRBV7-9; clone_size: NA; cdr3_length: 13; j_call: TRBJ1-2; d_call: NA; cdr3_aa: CASSFSNSYGYTF; cdr3_nt: TGTGCCAGCAGCTTCTCAAATAGCTATGGCTACACCTTC
v_call: TRBV6-5; clone_size: few; cdr3_length: 15; j_call: TRBJ1-5; d_call: NA; cdr3_aa: CASRLGGRRNQPQHF; cdr3_nt: TGTGCCAGCAGACTCGGGGGAAGGCGCAATCAGCCCCAGCATTTT
v_call: TRBV28; clone_size: NA; cdr3_length: 14; j_call: TRBJ1-6; d_call: NA; cdr3_aa: CASSSRFYNSPLHF; cdr3_nt: TGTGCCAGCAGTTCCCGGTTCTATAATTCACCCCTCCACTTT
v_call: TRBV20-1; clone_size: few; cdr3_length: 13; j_call: TRBJ2-7; d_call: NA; cdr3_aa: CSAMRELTYEQYF; cdr3_nt: TGCAGTGCTATGAGGGAACTAACCTACGAGCAGTACTTC
v_call: TRBV4-2; clone_size: many; cdr3_length: 18; j_call: TRBJ2-1; d_call: TRBD2; cdr3_aa: CASSPRSSGSFSYNEQFF; cdr3_nt: TGTGCCAGCAGCCCCCGTTCTAGCGGGAGTTTCTCCTACAATGAGCAGTTCTTC
v_call: TRBV11-1; clone_size: NA; cdr3_length: 15; j_call: TRBJ2-7; d_call: NA; cdr3_aa: CASSFSRSDTYEQYF; cdr3_nt: TGTGCCAGCAGCTTTAGCAGATCAGATACCTACGAGCAGTACTTC
v_call: TRBV7-6; clone_size: many; cdr3_length: 17; j_call: TRBJ2-7; d_call: TRBD2; cdr3_aa: CASSLPAGRASSYEQYF; cdr3_nt: TGTGCCAGCAGCTTACCCGCAGGGAGGGCGAGCTCCTACGAGCAGTACTTC
v_call: TRBV7-8; clone_size: NA; cdr3_length: 16; j_call: TRBJ2-5; d_call: TRBD2; cdr3_aa: CASSFQRGGPQETQYF; cdr3_nt: TGTGCCAGCAGCTTTCAGCGGGGCGGGCCCCAAGAGACCCAGTACTTC
v_call: TRBV4-3; clone_size: many; cdr3_length: 17; j_call: TRBJ2-3; d_call: TRBD2; cdr3_aa: CASSQDWSVRELDTQYF; cdr3_nt: TGCGCCAGCAGCCAAGATTGGTCGGTGCGGGAGTTAGATACGCAGTATTTT
v_call: TRBV9; clone_size: many; cdr3_length: 14; j_call: TRBJ2-7; d_call: NA; cdr3_aa: CASSVDGLSLEQYF; cdr3_nt: TGTGCCAGCAGCGTAGACGGCCTTTCCCTGGAGCAGTACTTC
v_call: TRBV2; clone_size: few; cdr3_length: 12; j_call: TRBJ2-7; d_call: NA; cdr3_aa: CASSDLVAEQYF; cdr3_nt: TGTGCCAGCAGTGATCTCGTTGCCGAGCAGTACTTC
v_call: TRBV4-2; clone_size: NA; cdr3_length: 16; j_call: TRBJ2-5; d_call: NA; cdr3_aa: CASSQGRRKGRETQYF; cdr3_nt: TGTGCCAGCAGCCAAGGGAGGAGGAAGGGTCGGGAGACCCAGTACTTC
v_call: TRBV20-1; clone_size: NA; cdr3_length: 16; j_call: TRBJ2-7; d_call: NA; cdr3_aa: CSARDSGVRSSYEQYF; cdr3_nt: TGCAGTGCTAGAGATTCAGGGGTTAGGAGCTCCTACGAGCAGTACTTC
v_call: TRBV29-1; clone_size: NA; cdr3_length: 15; j_call: TRBJ2-2; d_call: TRBD1; cdr3_aa: CSVEADLDRAGELFF; cdr3_nt: TGCAGCGTTGAAGCCGACTTAGACAGGGCCGGGGAGCTGTTTTTT
v_call: TRBV28; clone_size: many; cdr3_length: 17; j_call: TRBJ2-1; d_call: NA; cdr3_aa: CASSFVVALDRYNEQFF; cdr3_nt: TGTGCCAGCAGTTTCGTGGTAGCCCTAGACCGCTACAATGAGCAGTTCTTC
v_call: TRBV10-3; clone_size: many; cdr3_length: 15; j_call: TRBJ2-1; d_call: NA; cdr3_aa: CAISSSGGSYNEQFF; cdr3_nt: TGTGCCATCAGTAGTTCGGGCGGCTCCTACAATGAGCAGTTCTTC
v_call: TRBV7-2; clone_size: few; cdr3_length: 13; j_call: TRBJ2-1; d_call: NA; cdr3_aa: CASRTGLFNEQFF; cdr3_nt: TGTGCCAGCAGAACGGGGCTTTTCAATGAGCAGTTCTTC
v_call: TRBV15; clone_size: few; cdr3_length: 17; j_call: TRBJ2-3; d_call: TRBD2; cdr3_aa: CATSRALAELLTDTQYF; cdr3_nt: TGTGCCACCAGCAGAGCTCTAGCGGAGCTACTCACAGATACGCAGTATTTT
v_call: TRBV28; clone_size: few; cdr3_length: 17; j_call: TRBJ2-1; d_call: TRBD2; cdr3_aa: CASSLGRGRLDLGEQFF; cdr3_nt: TGTGCCAGCAGTTTAGGGCGGGGGAGGTTGGACCTAGGTGAGCAGTTCTTC
v_call: TRBV29-1; clone_size: many; cdr3_length: 13; j_call: TRBJ2-3; d_call: NA; cdr3_aa: CSVEGYNTDTQYF; cdr3_nt: TGCAGCGTTGAAGGTTACAACACAGATACGCAGTATTTT
v_call: TRBV13; clone_size: few; cdr3_length: 13; j_call: TRBJ2-1; d_call: NA; cdr3_aa: CASSHYIRDGQFF; cdr3_nt: TGTGCCAGCAGCCACTATATAAGGGACGGACAGTTCTTC
v_call: TRBV29-1; clone_size: NA; cdr3_length: 12; j_call: TRBJ2-3; d_call: NA; cdr3_aa: CSDSTVADTQYF; cdr3_nt: TGCAGCGATTCGACAGTAGCTGATACGCAGTATTTT
v_call: TRBV20-1; clone_size: NA; cdr3_length: 14; j_call: TRBJ1-3; d_call: NA; cdr3_aa: CSAIAGNSGNTIYF; cdr3_nt: TGCAGTGCTATTGCCGGGAACTCTGGAAACACCATATATTTT
v_call: TRBV5-6; clone_size: NA; cdr3_length: 12; j_call: TRBJ2-2; d_call: NA; cdr3_aa: CASSPRSGELFF; cdr3_nt: TGTGCCAGCAGTCCGCGATCCGGGGAGCTGTTTTTT
v_call: TRBV6-2/TRBV6-3; clone_size: many; cdr3_length: 15; j_call: TRBJ2-7; d_call: TRBD2; cdr3_aa: CASSSSGRSAYEQYF; cdr3_nt: TGTGCCAGCAGTAGTAGCGGGAGGTCAGCCTACGAGCAGTACTTC
v_call: TRBV20-1; clone_size: NA; cdr3_length: 15; j_call: TRBJ2-7; d_call: TRBD1; cdr3_aa: CSAPDRGLIGNEQYF; cdr3_nt: TGCAGTGCCCCCGACAGGGGGCTAATCGGGAACGAGCAGTACTTC